The rows below give T cell receptor beta chains drawn from one sample of a study of T-cell reconstitution after alpha-beta-depleted transplantation in children. TCRdb reanalysed the PCR reads using MiXCR and keeps one entry per CDR3 protein. Of about 830,000 distinct CDR3 sequences listed, less than 20% are singletons. Material: PBMCs, mostly from graft donor cells, obtained 360 days after TCRalphabeta/CD19-depleted stem cell transplant. The receptors shown here come from a male patient between 5 and 17 years old who had a stem cell transplant for acute lymphoblastic leukemia, so the T cells may come from the graft donor. Each CDR3 is given with its conserved first and last residue. The D gene is left open where the match is weak. Clone size is stated in some rows and not others, as once, few, many or a class when expanded.

-,TRBJ2-1,TRBV11-2,TRBD2,TGTGCCAGCAGCTTAGAAGCGGGACTTTACAATGAGCAGTTCTTC,CASSLEAGLYNEQFF
few,TRBJ2-5,TRBV18,-,TGTGCCAGCTCACCAAATCGGCAGGAGACCCAGTACTTC,CASSPNRQETQYF
many,TRBJ2-3,TRBV7-8,TRBD2,TGTGCCAGCAGCGTCCGACTAGCGGGTGTGAGGAGGGGCACAGATACGCAGTATTTT,CASSVRLAGVRRGTDTQYF
few,TRBJ1-5,TRBV20-1,TRBD1,TGCAGTGCTAGCAAAGGGGGCGATAGCAATCAGCCCCAGCATTTT,CSASKGGDSNQPQHF
few,TRBJ1-4,TRBV5-1,-,TGCGCCAGCAGCCCGGGGGCGGCGATTGAAAAACTGTTTTTT,CASSPGAAIEKLFF
many,TRBJ2-7,TRBV20-1,-,TGCAGTGCTAGGCCAGGGGGGCCCTACGAGCAGTACTTC,CSARPGGPYEQYF
-,TRBJ2-1,TRBV6-5,-,TGTGCCAGCAGTTACCCATCCCCAAGCCTAGTCTTCTTC,CASSYPSPSLVFF
-,TRBJ2-1,TRBV5-1,-,TGCGCCAGCAGCTTGGCCACCCTGGGGCGTAAGGAGTTCTTC,CASSLATLGRKEFF
few,TRBJ2-5,TRBV10-3,-,TGTGCCATCGGTTACAGGGTCGTAGAGACCCAGTACTTC,CAIGYRVVETQYF
-,TRBJ2-7,TRBV6-5,TRBD2,TGTGCCAGCAGTTACGTGATAGCGGGCATGAGCTCCTACGAGCAGTACTTC,CASSYVIAGMSSYEQYF
few,TRBJ2-5,TRBV12-3/TRBV12-4,-,TGTGCCAGCAGTGTGGTCCAAGAGACCCAGTACTTC,CASSVVQETQYF
few,TRBJ1-1,TRBV9,-,TGTGCCAGCAGCTCGGGACACCTTTACACTGAAGCTTTCTTT,CASSSGHLYTEAFF
few,TRBJ2-5,TRBV15,-,TGTGCCACCAGCAGAGACCGGACTTTCCAAGAGACCCAGTACTTC,CATSRDRTFQETQYF
few,TRBJ2-1,TRBV5-6,-,TGTGCCAGCAGCTTGGGGCTTGGGCTCTACGAGCAGTTCTTC,CASSLGLGLYEQFF
few,TRBJ2-7,TRBV5-1,-,TGCGCCAGCAGAGTGTGGGACGGTTCCTACGAGCAGTACTTC,CASRVWDGSYEQYF
-,TRBJ1-4,TRBV20-1,-,TGCAGTGCTAGAGCTCCTAACTCGGAAAAACTGTTTTTT,CSARAPNSEKLFF
few,TRBJ2-3,TRBV27,TRBD1,TGTGCCAGCAGTCCCTGGACAGGGCTATACACAGATACGCAGTATTTT,CASSPWTGLYTDTQYF
-,TRBJ2-2,TRBV5-1,TRBD2,TGCGCCAGCAGCTGGAGGAGGAGGACTAGCGGGAGATACACCGGGGAGCTGTTTTTT,CASSWRRRTSGRYTGELFF
-,TRBJ2-7,TRBV3-1,TRBD1,TGTGCCAGCAGCATAAGGGGGCCCTCCTACGAGCAGTACTTC,CASSIRGPSYEQYF
few,TRBJ1-2,TRBV29-1,TRBD1,TGCAGCGACAAAGACAGGGGCCTCTCTAACTATGGCTACACCTTC,CSDKDRGLSNYGYTF
-,TRBJ1-2,TRBV6-1,TRBD1,TGTGCCAGCAGCGCGAACCGGGACAGGGTCAAGGGCTACACCTTC,CASSANRDRVKGYTF
few,TRBJ2-7,TRBV9,TRBD2,TGTGCCAGCAGCGTAGGGGTAGCGGGGATCTACGAGCAGTACTTC,CASSVGVAGIYEQYF
many,TRBJ2-5,TRBV5-1,-,TGCGCCAGCAGCTCTGGGACCGGCAGGGAGACCCAGTACTTC,CASSSGTGRETQYF
few,TRBJ2-2,TRBV29-1,TRBD2,TGCAGCGTTGTCCGGATGGGCGGGAGGGCAAACACCGGGGAGCTGTTTTTT,CSVVRMGGRANTGELFF
-,TRBJ2-1,TRBV7-2,TRBD2,TGTGCCAGCAGCTTAGAGCGACTAGCGGCCTACAATGAGCAGTTCTTC,CASSLERLAAYNEQFF
-,TRBJ2-2,TRBV6-1,TRBD2,TGTGCCAGCAGTCCCGGGACTAGCGGGAGACGGACCGGGGAGCTGTTTTTT,CASSPGTSGRRTGELFF
-,TRBJ2-3,TRBV7-9,-,TGTGCCAGCAGCTTAGCCTCCTCCGAAAGCACAGATACGCAGTATTTT,CASSLASSESTDTQYF
many,TRBJ1-5,TRBV5-1,-,TGCGCCAGCAGAAAGGGACCGAGTGTGGCACCCCAGCATTTT,CASRKGPSVAPQHF
few,TRBJ2-1,TRBV5-1,-,TGCGCCAGCAGCTTGGAGCGTCCCGCAGGTGAGCAGTTCTTC,CASSLERPAGEQFF
few,TRBJ2-7,TRBV6-1,-,TGTGCCAGCAGTGATGGGAACAGGGTTTACGAGCAGTACTTC,CASSDGNRVYEQYF
few,TRBJ2-7,TRBV11-1,TRBD2,TGTGCCAGCAGCCTTCTAGCGGGAGGGCGGAACGAGCAGTACTTC,CASSLLAGGRNEQYF
-,TRBJ2-2,TRBV27,-,TGTGCCAGCAGTAAACAGGCCGGGGGCACCGGGGAGCTGTTTTTT,CASSKQAGGTGELFF
-,TRBJ2-5,TRBV7-9,-,TGTGCCTCGGACGGCGCCAGGACAGAGACCCAGTACTTC,CASDGARTETQYF
many,TRBJ2-3,TRBV5-1,-,TGCGCCAGCAGCTTGTGGGAGCCAGATACGCAGTATTTT,CASSLWEPDTQYF
-,TRBJ2-3,TRBV18,-,TGTGCCAGCTCACCCCTTGGCGGGAAGACAGATACGCAGTATTTT,CASSPLGGKTDTQYF
-,TRBJ2-1,TRBV18,TRBD2,TGTGCCAGCTCGCCCGGACTAGCGGGAGTCGCCAATGAGCAGTTCTTC,CASSPGLAGVANEQFF
many,TRBJ2-7,TRBV5-1,TRBD2,TGCGCCAGCAGCTTCTGGACTAGCGGATACGAGCAGTACTTC,CASSFWTSGYEQYF
-,TRBJ1-4,TRBV7-6,TRBD1,TGTGCCAGCAGCTTAACCGCAGGGGGCCGTGAAAAACTGTTTTTT,CASSLTAGGREKLFF
few,TRBJ2-1,TRBV29-1,TRBD2,TGCAGCGTGTCCGGGACTAGCGGGAGCGCTAGCGTGGGGGGAGAGCAGTTCTTC,CSVSGTSGSASVGGEQFF
-,TRBJ2-7,TRBV20-1,TRBD1,TGCAGTGCTTGGGGCGGGACAGGGACCTACGAGCAGTACTTC,CSAWGGTGTYEQYF
-,TRBJ1-1,TRBV29-1,-,TGCAGCGTTGAAAGGATAGGGGGGACTGAAGCTTTCTTT,CSVERIGGTEAFF
few,TRBJ1-5,TRBV9,-,TGTGCCAGCAGCGTTTCACAGGATAGCAATCAGCCCCAGCATTTT,CASSVSQDSNQPQHF
-,TRBJ2-7,TRBV2,-,TGTGCCAGCAGTGGACTACCATCCTACGAGCAGTACTTC,CASSGLPSYEQYF
few,TRBJ2-7,TRBV12-3/TRBV12-4,-,TGTGCCAGCAGTTTCCACGCAAGCTCCTACGAGCAGTACTTC,CASSFHASSYEQYF
-,TRBJ1-5,TRBV10-2,-,TGCGCCAGCAGTGAGCCCGGGACTGCGGCGGTCAATCAGCCCCAGCATTTT,CASSEPGTAAVNQPQHF
-,TRBJ2-5,TRBV5-1,TRBD1,TGCGCCAGCAGCCCCTACGGACAGGCGGAGACCCAGTACTTC,CASSPYGQAETQYF